This is a list of T cell receptor beta chains from one sample in a study of T-cell reconstitution after alpha-beta-depleted transplantation in children. TCRdb recomputed calls from the PCR reads with MiXCR, one row per CDR3 protein. The sample yields more than 60,000 distinct CDR3 sequences, about 7.3% seen once. The specimen was PBMCs from the stem cell graft donor, collected from the stem cell graft. These receptors were obtained from a human donor who donated a stem cell graft to a child with acute lymphoblastic leukemia. Both conserved end residues are part of each CDR3. D genes are given only for firm matches. Clone size is given for some rows only: seen once, a few or many times, or a class if the clone is expanded.

clone_size	d_call	v_call	cdr3_length	j_call	cdr3_nt	cdr3_aa
many	TRBD2	TRBV7-8	15	TRBJ2-1	TGTGCCAGCAGCTCCTATAGCGGGAGCTACAATGAGCAGTTCTTC	CASSSYSGSYNEQFF
many	TRBD1	TRBV6-5	14	TRBJ2-7	TGTGCCAGCAGTTATAGGACAGGGGGGCACGAGCAGTACTTC	CASSYRTGGHEQYF
few	.	TRBV12-3/TRBV12-4	15	TRBJ2-5	TGTGCCAGCAGTTTTCCTTCAGGGGCCCAAGAGACCCAGTACTTC	CASSFPSGAQETQYF
.	.	TRBV24-1	15	TRBJ1-5	TGTGCCACCAGTGATGGGGCCCATAGCAATCAGCCCCAGCATTTT	CATSDGAHSNQPQHF
.	.	TRBV28	15	TRBJ2-7	TGTGCCAGCAGTTCCCCCGGCGGGGACAAGTACGAGCAGTACTTC	CASSSPGGDKYEQYF
many	TRBD2	TRBV20-1	15	TRBJ2-7	TGCAGTGCTAGAGGACTAGCGGGAGATTTTTACGAGCAGTACTTC	CSARGLAGDFYEQYF
.	.	TRBV19	13	TRBJ2-5	TGTGCCCCGGAGACGGGTCGGTCGGAGACCCAGTACTTC	CAPETGRSETQYF
.	.	TRBV2	12	TRBJ1-1	TGTGCCAGCAAAGTCCGGGAGACTGAAGCTTTCTTT	CASKVRETEAFF
few	.	TRBV2	10	TRBJ2-7	TGTGCCAGCAGGGGGGGCGAGCAGTACTTC	CASRGGEQYF
many	.	TRBV15	13	TRBJ1-1	TGTTGCCACCCCCGGACAGAGGGCACTGAAGCTTTCTTT	CCHPRTEGTEAFF
many	TRBD1	TRBV28	15	TRBJ1-1	TGTGCCAGCAGTTTAAAGACATCCGGACAGGTAGAAGCTTTCTTT	CASSLKTSGQVEAFF
many	.	TRBV5-1	15	TRBJ1-1	TGCGCCAGCAGCTTGGTGGGGCGCGCAGTGGATGAAGCTTTCTTT	CASSLVGRAVDEAFF
.	.	TRBV12-3/TRBV12-4	14	TRBJ2-3	TGTGCCAGCAGTCCTCGACGGGGAGCAGATACGCAGTATTTT	CASSPRRGADTQYF
many	TRBD2	TRBV4-1	17	TRBJ2-1	TGCGCCAGCAGCCAAGTCGATCTGGGACTAGCTTACAATGAGCAGTTCTTC	CASSQVDLGLAYNEQFF
.	.	TRBV7-8	15	TRBJ1-4	TGTGCCAGCAGTTCCCTAGGGGTAGGAGGGGAAAAACTGTTTTTT	CASSSLGVGGEKLFF
many	TRBD1	TRBV5-1	16	TRBJ1-3	TGCGCCAGCAGCTTGGTTGAGGGGGCCTCTGGAAACACCATATATTTT	CASSLVEGASGNTIYF
many	.	TRBV25-1	14	TRBJ1-2	TGTGCCAGCAGGCCCGAGGGAGAGAGCTATGGCTACACCTTC	CASRPEGESYGYTF
.	TRBD2	TRBV4-1	15	TRBJ2-7	TGCGCCAGCAGCCGGCCCAGGGCGGGGGCCTACGAGCAGTACTTC	CASSRPRAGAYEQYF
.	.	TRBV6-5	13	TRBJ1-4	TGTGCCAGCAGTTCCTTCCGGGGAGAAAAACTGTTTTTT	CASSSFRGEKLFF
.	.	TRBV5-1	13	TRBJ2-1	TGCGCCAGCAGCTTGCAACCCGTCAATGAGCAGTTCTTC	CASSLQPVNEQFF
many	TRBD2	TRBV7-9	17	TRBJ2-1	TGTGCCAGCAGCTTGCTTCCCCTAGCGGGAGTAGTTGATGAGCAGTTCTTC	CASSLLPLAGVVDEQFF
.	.	TRBV12-3/TRBV12-4	11	TRBJ1-4	TGTGCGAGCAGTTTCAGTGAAAAACTGTTTTTT	CASSFSEKLFF